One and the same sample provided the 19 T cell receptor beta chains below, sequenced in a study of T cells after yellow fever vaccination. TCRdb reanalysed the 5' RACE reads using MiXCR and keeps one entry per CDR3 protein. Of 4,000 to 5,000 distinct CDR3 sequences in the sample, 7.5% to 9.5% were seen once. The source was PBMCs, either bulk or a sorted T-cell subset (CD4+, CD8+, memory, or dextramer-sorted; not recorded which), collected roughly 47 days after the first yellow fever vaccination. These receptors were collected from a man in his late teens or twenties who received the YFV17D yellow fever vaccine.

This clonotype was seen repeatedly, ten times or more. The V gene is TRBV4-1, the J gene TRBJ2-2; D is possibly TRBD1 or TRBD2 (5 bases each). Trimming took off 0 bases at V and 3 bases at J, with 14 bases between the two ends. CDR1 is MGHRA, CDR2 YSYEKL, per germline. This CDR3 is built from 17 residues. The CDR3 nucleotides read TGCGCCAGCAGCCAAGATGGGACGGGCCCATACACCGGGGAGCTGTTTTTT. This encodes CASSQDGTGPYTGELFF.

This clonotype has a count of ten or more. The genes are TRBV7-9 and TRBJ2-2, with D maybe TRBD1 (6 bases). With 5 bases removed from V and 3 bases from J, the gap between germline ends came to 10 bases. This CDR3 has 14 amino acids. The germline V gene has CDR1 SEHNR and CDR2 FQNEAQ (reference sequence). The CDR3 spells CASSRQEDTGELFF. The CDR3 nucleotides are TGTGCCAGCAGCCGACAGGAAGACACCGGGGAGCTGTTTTTT.

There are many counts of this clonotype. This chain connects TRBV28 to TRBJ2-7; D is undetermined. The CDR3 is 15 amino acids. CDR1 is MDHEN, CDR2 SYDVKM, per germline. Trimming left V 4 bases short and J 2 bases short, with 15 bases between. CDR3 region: CASSSPALWAYEQYF. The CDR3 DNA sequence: TGTGCCAGCAGTTCCCCGGCACTATGGGCCTACGAGCAGTACTTC.

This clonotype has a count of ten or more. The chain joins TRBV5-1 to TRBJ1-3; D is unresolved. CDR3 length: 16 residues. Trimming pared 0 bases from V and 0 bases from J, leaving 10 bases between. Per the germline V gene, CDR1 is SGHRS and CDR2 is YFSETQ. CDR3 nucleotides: TGCGCCAGCAGCTTGGGGGCTGACTTCTCTGGAAACACCATATATTTT. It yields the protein CASSLGADFSGNTIYF.

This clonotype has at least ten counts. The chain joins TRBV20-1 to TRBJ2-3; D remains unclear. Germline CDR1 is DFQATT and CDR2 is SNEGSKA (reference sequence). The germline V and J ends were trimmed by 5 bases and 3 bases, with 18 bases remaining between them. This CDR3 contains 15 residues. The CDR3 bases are TGCAGTGCTCAGCTATCGTTTGGCCCGACAGATACGCAGTATTTT. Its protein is CSAQLSFGPTDTQYF.

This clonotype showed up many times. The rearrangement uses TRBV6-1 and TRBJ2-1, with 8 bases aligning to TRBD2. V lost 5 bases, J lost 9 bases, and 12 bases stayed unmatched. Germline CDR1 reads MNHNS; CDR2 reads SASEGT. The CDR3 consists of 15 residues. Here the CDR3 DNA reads TGTGCCAGCAGTCAACGGGGGGGCCGGGTCGGTGAGCAGTTCTTC. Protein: CASSQRGGRVGEQFF.

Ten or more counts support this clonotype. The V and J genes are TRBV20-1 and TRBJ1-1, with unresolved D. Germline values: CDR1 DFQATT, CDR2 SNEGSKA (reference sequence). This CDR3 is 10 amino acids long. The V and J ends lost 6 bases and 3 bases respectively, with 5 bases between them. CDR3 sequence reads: CSAGYTEAFF. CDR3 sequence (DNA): TGCAGTGCAGGGTACACTGAAGCTTTCTTT.

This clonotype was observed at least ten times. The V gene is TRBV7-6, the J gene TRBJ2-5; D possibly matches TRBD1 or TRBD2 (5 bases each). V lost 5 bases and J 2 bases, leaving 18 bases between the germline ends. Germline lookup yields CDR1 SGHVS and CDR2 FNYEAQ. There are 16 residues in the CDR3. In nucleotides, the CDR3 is TGTGCCAGCAGCCATCCCGGGGCTACTCGGCAAGAGACCCAGTACTTC. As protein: CASSHPGATRQETQYF.

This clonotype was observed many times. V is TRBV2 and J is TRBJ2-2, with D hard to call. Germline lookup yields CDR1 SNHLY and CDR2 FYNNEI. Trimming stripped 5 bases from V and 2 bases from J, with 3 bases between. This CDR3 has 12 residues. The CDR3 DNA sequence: TGTGCCAGCAGTCCAAACACCGGGGAGCTGTTTTTT. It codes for CASSPNTGELFF.

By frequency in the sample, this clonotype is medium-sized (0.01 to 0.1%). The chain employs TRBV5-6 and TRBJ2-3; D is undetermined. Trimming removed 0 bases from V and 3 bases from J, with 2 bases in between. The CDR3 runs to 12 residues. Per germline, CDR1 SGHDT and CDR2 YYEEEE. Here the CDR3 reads CASSLETDTQYF. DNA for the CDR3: TGTGCCAGCAGCTTGGAGACAGATACGCAGTATTTT.

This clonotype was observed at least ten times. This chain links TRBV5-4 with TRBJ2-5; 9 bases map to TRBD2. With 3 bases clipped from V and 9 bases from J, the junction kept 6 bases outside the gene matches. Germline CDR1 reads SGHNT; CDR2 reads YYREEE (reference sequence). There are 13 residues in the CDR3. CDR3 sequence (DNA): TGTGCCAGCAGCTCTAGCGGGGTAGGGGCCCAGTACTTC. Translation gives CASSSSGVGAQYF.

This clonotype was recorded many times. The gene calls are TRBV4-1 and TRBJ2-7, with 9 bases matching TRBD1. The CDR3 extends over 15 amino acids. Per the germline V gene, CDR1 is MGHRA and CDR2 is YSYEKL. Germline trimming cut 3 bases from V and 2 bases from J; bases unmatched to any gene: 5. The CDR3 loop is CASSHGTGPTYEQYF. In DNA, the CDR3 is TGCGCCAGCAGCCATGGGACAGGGCCTACCTACGAGCAGTACTTC.

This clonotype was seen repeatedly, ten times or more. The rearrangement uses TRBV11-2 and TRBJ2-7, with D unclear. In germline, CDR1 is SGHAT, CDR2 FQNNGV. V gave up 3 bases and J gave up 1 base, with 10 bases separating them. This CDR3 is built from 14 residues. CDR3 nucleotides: TGTGCCAGCAGCTTTTATTCGTGGTCCTACGAGCAGTACGTC. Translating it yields CASSFYSWSYEQYV.

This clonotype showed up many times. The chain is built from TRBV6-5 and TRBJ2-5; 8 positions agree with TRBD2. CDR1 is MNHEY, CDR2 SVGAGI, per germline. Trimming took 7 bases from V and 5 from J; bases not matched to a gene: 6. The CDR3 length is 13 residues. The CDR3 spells CASNPAGGETQYF. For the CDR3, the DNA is TGTGCCAGCAACCCCGCGGGGGGCGAGACCCAGTACTTC.

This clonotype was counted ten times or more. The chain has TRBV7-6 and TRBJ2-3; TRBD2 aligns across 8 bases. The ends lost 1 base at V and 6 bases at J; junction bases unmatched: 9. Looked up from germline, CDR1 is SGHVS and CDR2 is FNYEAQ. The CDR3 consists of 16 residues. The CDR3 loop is CASSLVQSGGADTQYF. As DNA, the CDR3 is TGTGCCAGCAGCTTAGTACAATCGGGGGGGGCCGATACGCAGTATTTT. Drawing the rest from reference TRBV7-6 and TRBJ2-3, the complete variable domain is GAGVSQSPRYKVTKRGQDVALRCDPISGHVSLYWYRQALGQGPEFLTYFNYEAQQDKSGLPNDRFSAERPEGSISTLTIQRTEQRDSAMYRCASSLVQSGGADTQYFGPGTRLTVL.

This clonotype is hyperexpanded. The CDR3 sequence is CASSPPGQHNEQFF. In DNA, the CDR3 is TGTGCCAGCAGCCCGCCGGGACAGCACAATGAGCAGTTCTTC. The genes are TRBV5-6 and TRBJ2-1, with 7 bases matching TRBD1. Germline lookup yields CDR1 SGHDT and CDR2 YYEEEE. Trimming at V came to 4 bases and at J to 5 bases, leaving 6 bases not matched to a gene. The CDR3 is 14 amino acids.

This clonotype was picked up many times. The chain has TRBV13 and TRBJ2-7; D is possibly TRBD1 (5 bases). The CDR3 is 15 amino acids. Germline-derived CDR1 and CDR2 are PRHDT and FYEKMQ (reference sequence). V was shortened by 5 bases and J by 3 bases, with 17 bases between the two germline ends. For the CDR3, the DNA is TGTGCCAGCAGCCCTTGGGGCAGGTCCAACTACGAGCAGTACGTC. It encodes CASSPWGRSNYEQYV.

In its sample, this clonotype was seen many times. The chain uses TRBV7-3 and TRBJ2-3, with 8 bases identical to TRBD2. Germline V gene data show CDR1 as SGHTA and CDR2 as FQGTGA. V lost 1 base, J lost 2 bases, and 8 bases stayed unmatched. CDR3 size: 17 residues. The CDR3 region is CASSLIGSGSSTDTQYF. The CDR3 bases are TGTGCCAGCAGCTTAATTGGGAGCGGGAGCTCCACAGATACGCAGTATTTT.

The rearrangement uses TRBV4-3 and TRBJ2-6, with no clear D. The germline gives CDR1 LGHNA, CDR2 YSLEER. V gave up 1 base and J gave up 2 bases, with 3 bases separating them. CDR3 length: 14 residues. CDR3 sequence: CASSQGAGANVLTF. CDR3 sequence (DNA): TGCGCCAGCAGCCAAGGGGCTGGGGCCAACGTCCTGACTTTC.